This T cell receptor beta chain derives from a study of T cells after yellow fever vaccination. Study-level information: The SMART-Seq v4 Ultra Low Input method served to prepare the low-cell-number fractions.

5'RACE template switching added a universal primer site and UMIs to TCR cDNA. TCRdb analysed the 5' RACE reads with MiXCR anew, one entry per CDR3 protein. This repertoire shows 95,000 to 100,000 distinct CDR3 sequences, about 6% found once; its top ten account for about two fifths. General observations from the study: Among primary-vaccination clones, most reappeared after the booster, at roughly 95% for CD4 and around 91% for CD8. FACS-sorted repertoires might harbor abundant contaminating clonotypes from the bulk population.

Germline loops: CDR1 MNHEY, CDR2 SVGAGI. V trimming: 6 bases; J trimming: 0 bases; junction bases outside the gene matches: 5. CDR3 size: 14 residues. With respect to this clonotype: Its specificity is not known.

The TCR was taken from a man younger than 35 who received the YFV17D yellow fever vaccine. The sample was CD8+ T cells sorted from PBMCs, taken 10 days after the yellow fever booster vaccination. The J gene is TRBJ2-7, the V gene TRBV6-5, with 7 bases lining up with TRBD1. The CDR3, as DNA: TGTGCCAGCAGAACGACAGGGAGCTCCTACGAGCAGTACGTC. Translation gives CASRTTGSSYEQYV.